This T cell receptor beta chain comes out of a study of shared clonotypes between healthy human individuals. Study-wide results and caveats: Naive subsets, compared against memory subsets, generally had larger estimated richness values. With few donors, the genetic and exposure-history diversity represented was limited.

Caucasian adults living in Nashville, Tennessee, provided all samples. A CD45RA-negative memory subset and a CD45RA+ naive subset were separated from the CD4+ cells. The V gene lost 6 bases and the J gene lost 0 bases, with 8 bases spanning the gap. This CDR3 spans 13 amino acids. CDR1 is KGHSH and CDR2 is LQKENI in the germline V gene. A single count supports this clone. Its antigen is not identified. The table came from immunoSEQ multiplex PCR; TCRdb's copy has only in-frame clones and leaves some out. The sample gives more than 1,200,000 clones, just under 99% of which show up once; about 0.4% is in the top ten.

This clonotype was obtained from a man younger than 40 in good health. The sequenced material came from naive CD4+ T cells sorted from blood. Subset in this sample: CD45RA+ positively selected. The chain combines TRBV18 with TRBJ1-1, with D unclear. CDR3 bases: TGTGCCAGCTCTGTGGGGTTGAACACTGAAGCTTTCTTT. Translation gives CASSVGLNTEAFF.